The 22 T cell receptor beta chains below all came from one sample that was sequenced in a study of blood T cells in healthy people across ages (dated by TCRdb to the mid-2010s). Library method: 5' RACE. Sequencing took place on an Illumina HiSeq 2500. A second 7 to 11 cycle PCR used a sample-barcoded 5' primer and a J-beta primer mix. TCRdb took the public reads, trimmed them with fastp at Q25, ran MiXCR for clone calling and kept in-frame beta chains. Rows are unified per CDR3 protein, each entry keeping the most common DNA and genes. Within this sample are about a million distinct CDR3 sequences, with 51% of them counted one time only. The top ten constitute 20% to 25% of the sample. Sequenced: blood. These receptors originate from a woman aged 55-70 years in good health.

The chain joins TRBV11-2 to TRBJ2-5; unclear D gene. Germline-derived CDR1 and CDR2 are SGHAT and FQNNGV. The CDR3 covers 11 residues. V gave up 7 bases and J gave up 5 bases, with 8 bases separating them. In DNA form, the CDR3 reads TGTGCCAGCACCCAGACGGAGACCCAGTACTTC. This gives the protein CASTQTETQYF.

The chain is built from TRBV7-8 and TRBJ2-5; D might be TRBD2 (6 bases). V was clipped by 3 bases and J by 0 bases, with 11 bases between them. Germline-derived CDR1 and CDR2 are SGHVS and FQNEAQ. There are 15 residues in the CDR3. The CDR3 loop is CASSLNGGYQETQYF. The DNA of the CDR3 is TGTGCCAGCAGCTTGAACGGAGGGTACCAAGAGACCCAGTACTTC.

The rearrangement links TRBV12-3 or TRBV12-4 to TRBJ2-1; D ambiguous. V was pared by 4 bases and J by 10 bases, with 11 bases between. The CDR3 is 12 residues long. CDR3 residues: CASSSTSIEQFF. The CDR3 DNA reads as TGTGCCAGCAGTTCGACCTCCATAGAGCAGTTCTTC.

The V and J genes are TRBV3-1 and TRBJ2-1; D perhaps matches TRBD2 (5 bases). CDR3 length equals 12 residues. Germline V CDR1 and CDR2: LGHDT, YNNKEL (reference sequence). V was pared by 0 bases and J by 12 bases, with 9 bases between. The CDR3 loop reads CASSQEPRGQFF. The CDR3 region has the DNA TGTGCCAGCAGCCAAGAACCCCGGGGGCAGTTCTTC.

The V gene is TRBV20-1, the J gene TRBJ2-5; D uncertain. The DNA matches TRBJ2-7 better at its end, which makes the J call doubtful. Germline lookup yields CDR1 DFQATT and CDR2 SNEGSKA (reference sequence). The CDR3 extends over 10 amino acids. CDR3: CSAPVIEQYF. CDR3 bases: TGCAGTGCCCCCGTAATCGAGCAGTACTTC.

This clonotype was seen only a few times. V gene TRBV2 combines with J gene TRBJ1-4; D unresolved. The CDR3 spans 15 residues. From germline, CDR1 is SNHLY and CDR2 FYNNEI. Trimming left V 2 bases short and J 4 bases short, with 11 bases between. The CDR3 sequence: CASSELPRNNEKLFF. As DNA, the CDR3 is TGTGCCAGCAGTGAACTCCCTCGAAATAATGAAAAACTGTTTTTT.

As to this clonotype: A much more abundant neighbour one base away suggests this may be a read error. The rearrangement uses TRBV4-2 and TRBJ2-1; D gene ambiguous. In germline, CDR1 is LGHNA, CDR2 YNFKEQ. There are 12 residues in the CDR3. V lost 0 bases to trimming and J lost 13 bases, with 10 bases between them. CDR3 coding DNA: TGTGCCAGCAGCCAAGATCCAGAGACCCAGTTCTTC. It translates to CASSQDPETQFF.

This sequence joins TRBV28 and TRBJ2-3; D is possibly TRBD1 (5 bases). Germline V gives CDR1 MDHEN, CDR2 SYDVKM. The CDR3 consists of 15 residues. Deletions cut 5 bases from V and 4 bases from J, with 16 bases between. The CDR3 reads CASSGADSHADTQYF. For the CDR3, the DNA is TGTGCCAGCAGTGGGGCAGACTCCCACGCAGATACGCAGTATTTT.

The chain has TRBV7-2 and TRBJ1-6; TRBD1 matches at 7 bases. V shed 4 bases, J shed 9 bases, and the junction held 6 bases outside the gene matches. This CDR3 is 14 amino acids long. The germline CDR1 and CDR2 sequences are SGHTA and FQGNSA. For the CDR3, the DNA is TGTGCCAGCAGCTCTACAGGGGAGGGTTCACCCCTCCACTTT. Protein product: CASSSTGEGSPLHF.

The CDR3 spells CASSSTGGIGPQHF. In nucleotides, the CDR3 is TGTGCCAGCAGTTCCACAGGGGGAATTGGGCCCCAGCATTTT. This rearrangement joins TRBV6-5 to TRBJ1-5; 8 nucleotides align to TRBD1. Per the germline V gene, CDR1 is MNHEY and CDR2 is SVGAGI. The CDR3 totals 14 residues. Trimming took 4 bases from V and 9 from J; bases not matched to a gene: 8.

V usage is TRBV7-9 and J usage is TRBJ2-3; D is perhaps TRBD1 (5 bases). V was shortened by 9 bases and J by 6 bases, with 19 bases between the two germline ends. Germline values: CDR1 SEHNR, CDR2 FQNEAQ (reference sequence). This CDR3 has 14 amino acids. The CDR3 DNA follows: TGTGCCAGGGGGCCCCTTAGCCCCTCCGATACGCAGTATTTT. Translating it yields CARGPLSPSDTQYF.

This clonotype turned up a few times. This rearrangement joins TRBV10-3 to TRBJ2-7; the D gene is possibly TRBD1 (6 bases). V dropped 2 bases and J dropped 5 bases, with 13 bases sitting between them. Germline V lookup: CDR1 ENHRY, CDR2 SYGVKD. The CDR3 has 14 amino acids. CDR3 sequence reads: CAISEATGTHEQYF. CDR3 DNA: TGTGCCATCAGTGAGGCTACAGGGACCCACGAGCAGTACTTC.

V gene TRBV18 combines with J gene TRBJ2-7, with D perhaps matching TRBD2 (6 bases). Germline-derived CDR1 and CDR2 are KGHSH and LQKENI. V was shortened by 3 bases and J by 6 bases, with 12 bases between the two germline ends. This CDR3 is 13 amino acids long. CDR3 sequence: CASSPGGFSEQYF. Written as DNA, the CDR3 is TGTGCCAGCTCACCCGGGGGATTCTCCGAGCAGTACTTC.

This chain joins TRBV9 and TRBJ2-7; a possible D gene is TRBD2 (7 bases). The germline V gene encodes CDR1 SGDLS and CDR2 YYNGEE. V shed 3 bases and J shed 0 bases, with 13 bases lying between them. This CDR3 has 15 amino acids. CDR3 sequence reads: CASSEQGGGSYEQYF. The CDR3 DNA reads TGTGCCAGCAGCGAGCAGGGAGGGGGCTCCTACGAGCAGTACTTC.

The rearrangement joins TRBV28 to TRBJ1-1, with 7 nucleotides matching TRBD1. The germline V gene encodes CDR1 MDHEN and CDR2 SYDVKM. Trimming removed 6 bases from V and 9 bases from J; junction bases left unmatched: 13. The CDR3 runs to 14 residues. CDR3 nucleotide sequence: TGTGCCAGCAGCAGGGGGGTCCGGCCCGAGCAAGCTTTCTTT. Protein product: CASSRGVRPEQAFF.

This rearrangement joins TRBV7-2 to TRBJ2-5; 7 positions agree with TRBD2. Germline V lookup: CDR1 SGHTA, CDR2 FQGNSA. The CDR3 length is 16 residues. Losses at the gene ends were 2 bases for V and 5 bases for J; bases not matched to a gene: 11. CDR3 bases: TGTGCCAGCAGCTTAACAGGTGGGAGGGCCCGGGAGACCCAGTACTTC. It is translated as CASSLTGGRARETQYF.

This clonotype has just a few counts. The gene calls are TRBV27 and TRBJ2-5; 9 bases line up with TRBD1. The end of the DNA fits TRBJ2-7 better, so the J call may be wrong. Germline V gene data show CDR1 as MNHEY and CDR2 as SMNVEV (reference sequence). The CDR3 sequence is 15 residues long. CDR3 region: CASSPTGTGFYEQYF. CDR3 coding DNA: TGTGCCAGCAGCCCTACCGGGACAGGGTTCTACGAGCAGTACTTC.

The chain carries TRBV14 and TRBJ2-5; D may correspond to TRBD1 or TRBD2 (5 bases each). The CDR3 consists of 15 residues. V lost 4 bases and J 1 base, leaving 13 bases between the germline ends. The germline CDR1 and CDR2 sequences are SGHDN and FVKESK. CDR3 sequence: CASSPLGEIQETQYF. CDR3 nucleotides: TGTGCCAGCAGCCCCCTGGGGGAGATCCAAGAGACCCAGTACTTC.

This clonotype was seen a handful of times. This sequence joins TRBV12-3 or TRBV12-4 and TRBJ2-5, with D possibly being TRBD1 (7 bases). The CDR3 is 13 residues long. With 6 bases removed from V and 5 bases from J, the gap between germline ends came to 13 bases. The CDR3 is CASRRDSTETQYF. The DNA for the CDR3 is TGTGCCAGCAGGCGGGACAGCACCGAGACCCAGTACTTC.

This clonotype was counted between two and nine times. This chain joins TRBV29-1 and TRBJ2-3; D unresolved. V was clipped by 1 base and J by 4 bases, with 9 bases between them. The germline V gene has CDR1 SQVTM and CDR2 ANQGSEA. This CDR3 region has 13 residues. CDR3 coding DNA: TGCAGCGTTGAAGGGGTTTCCCCAGATACGCAGTATTTT. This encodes CSVEGVSPDTQYF.

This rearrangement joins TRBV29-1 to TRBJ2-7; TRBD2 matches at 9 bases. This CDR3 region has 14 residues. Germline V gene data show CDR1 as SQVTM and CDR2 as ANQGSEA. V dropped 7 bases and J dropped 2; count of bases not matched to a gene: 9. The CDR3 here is CSAIAGVNTYEQYF. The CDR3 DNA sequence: TGCAGCGCCATAGCGGGAGTAAATACCTACGAGCAGTACTTC.

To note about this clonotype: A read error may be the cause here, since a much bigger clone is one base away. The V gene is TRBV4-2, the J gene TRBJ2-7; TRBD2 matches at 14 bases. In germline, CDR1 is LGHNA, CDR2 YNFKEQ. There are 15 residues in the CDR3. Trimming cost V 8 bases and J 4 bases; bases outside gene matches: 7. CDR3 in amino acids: CASGRGTSGSYEQYF. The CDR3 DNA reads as TGTGCCAGCGGCCGAGGGACTAGCGGGAGTTACGAGCAGTACTTC.